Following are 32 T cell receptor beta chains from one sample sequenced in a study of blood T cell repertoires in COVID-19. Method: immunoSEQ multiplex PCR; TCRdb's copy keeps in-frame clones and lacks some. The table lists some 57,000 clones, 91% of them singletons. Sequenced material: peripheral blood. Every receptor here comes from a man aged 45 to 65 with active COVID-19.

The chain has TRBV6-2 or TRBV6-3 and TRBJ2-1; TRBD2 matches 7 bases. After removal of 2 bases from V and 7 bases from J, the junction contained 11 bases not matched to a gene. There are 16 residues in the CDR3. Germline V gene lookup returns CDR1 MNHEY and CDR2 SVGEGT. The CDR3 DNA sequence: TGTGCCAGCAGTTACGGAACGGGGGGTTTTCGGAATGAGCAGTTCTTC. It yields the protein CASSYGTGGFRNEQFF.

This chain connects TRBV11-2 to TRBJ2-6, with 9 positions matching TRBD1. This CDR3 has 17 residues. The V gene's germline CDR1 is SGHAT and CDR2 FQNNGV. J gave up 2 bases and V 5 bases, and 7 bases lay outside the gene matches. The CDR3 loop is CASSLGDRGAGANVLTF. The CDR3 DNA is TGTGCCAGCAGCCTCGGTGACAGGGGGGCTGGGGCCAACGTCCTGACTTTC.

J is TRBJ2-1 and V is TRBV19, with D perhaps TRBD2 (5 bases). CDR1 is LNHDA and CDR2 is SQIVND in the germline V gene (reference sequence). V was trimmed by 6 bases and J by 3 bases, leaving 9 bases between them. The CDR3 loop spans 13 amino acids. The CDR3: CASSPGIYNEQFF. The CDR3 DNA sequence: TGTGCCAGTAGCCCGGGAATCTACAATGAGCAGTTCTTC.

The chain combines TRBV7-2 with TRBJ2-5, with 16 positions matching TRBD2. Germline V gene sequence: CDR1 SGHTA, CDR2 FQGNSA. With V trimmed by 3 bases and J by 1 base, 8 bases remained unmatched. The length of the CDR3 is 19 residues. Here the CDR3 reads CASSFLGTSGRGGQETQYF. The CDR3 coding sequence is TGTGCCAGCAGCTTCCTCGGGACTAGCGGGAGGGGGGGCCAAGAGACCCAGTACTTC.

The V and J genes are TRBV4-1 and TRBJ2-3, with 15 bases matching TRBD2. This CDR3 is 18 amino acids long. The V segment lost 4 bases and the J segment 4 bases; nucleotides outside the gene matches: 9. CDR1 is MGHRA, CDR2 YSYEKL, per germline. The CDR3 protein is CASSPRWTSGGAADTQYF. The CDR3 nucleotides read TGCGCCAGCAGCCCTAGATGGACTAGCGGGGGGGCGGCAGATACGCAGTATTTT.

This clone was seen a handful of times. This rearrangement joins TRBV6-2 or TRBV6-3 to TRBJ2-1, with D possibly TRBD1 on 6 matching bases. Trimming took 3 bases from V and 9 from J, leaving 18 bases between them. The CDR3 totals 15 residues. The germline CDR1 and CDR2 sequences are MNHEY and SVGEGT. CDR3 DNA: TGTGCCAGCAGTTATCTGGGACAATCCCGGGGTGAGCAGTTCTTC. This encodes CASSYLGQSRGEQFF.

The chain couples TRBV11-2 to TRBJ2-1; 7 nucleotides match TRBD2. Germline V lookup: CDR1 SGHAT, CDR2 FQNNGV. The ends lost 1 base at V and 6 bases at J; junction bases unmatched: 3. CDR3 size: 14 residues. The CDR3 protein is CASSLGRGSNEQFF. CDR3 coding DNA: TGTGCCAGCAGCTTAGGGCGGGGGAGCAATGAGCAGTTCTTC.

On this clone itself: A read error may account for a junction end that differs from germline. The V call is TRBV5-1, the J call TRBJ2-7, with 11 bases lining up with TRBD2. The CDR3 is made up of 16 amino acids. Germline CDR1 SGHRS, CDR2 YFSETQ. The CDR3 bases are TGCGTCAGCAGCTTGGGCCACAACCTAGCGGGAGGCGAGCAGTACTTC. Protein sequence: CVSSLGHNLAGGEQYF. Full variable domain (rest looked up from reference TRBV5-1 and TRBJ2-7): KAGVTQTPRYLIKTRGQQVTLSCSPISGHRSVSWYQQTPGQGLQFLFEYFSETQRNKGNFPGRFSGRQFSNSRSEMNVSTLELGDSALYLCVSSLGHNLAGGEQYFGPGTRLTVT.

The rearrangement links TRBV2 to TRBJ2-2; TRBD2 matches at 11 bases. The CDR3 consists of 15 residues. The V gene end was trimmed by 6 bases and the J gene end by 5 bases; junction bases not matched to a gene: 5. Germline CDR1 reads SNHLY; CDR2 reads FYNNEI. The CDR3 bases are TGTGCCAGCAGAGCAGGACTAGCGGGTACCGGGGAGCTGTTTTTT. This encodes CASRAGLAGTGELFF.

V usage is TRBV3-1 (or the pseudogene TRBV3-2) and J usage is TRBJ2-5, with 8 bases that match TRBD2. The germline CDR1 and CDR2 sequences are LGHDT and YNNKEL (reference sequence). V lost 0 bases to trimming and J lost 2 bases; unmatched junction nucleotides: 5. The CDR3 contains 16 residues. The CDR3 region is CASSQDRGGTQETQYF. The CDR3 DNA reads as TGTGCCAGCAGCCAAGATCGGGGGGGGACACAAGAGACCCAGTACTTC.

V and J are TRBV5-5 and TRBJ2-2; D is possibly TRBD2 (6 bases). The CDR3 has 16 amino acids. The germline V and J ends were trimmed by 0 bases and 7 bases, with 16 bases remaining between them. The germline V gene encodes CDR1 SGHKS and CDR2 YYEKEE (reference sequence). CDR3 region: CASSLAVREAFGELFF. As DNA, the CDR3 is TGTGCCAGCAGCTTGGCTGTCAGGGAGGCTTTCGGGGAGCTGTTTTTT.

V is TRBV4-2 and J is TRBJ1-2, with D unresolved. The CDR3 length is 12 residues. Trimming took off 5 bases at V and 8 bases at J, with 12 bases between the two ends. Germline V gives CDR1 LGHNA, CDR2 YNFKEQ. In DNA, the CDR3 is TGTGCCAGCAGCGATAATGTCGGGGGCTACACCTTC. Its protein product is CASSDNVGGYTF.

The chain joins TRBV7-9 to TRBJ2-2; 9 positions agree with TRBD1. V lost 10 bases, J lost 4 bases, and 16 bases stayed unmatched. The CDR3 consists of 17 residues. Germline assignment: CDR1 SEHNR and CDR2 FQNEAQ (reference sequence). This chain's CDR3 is CAIDNQTGGLVTGELFF. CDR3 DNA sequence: TGTGCCATCGATAACCAAACAGGGGGCCTCGTCACCGGGGAGCTGTTTTTT.

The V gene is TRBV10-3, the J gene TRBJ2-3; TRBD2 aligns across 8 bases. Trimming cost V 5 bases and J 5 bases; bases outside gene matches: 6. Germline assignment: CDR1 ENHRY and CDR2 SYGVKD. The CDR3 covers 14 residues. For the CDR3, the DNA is TGTGCCATCAGTTCGGGGGGGCAGGTAGATACGCAGTATTTT. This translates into CAISSGGQVDTQYF.

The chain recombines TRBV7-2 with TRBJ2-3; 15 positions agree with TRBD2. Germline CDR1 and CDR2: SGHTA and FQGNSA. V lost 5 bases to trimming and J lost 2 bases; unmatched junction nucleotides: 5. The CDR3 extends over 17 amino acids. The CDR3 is CASSPRTSGRATDTQYF. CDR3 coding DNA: TGTGCCAGCAGCCCCAGGACTAGCGGGAGGGCCACAGATACGCAGTATTTT.

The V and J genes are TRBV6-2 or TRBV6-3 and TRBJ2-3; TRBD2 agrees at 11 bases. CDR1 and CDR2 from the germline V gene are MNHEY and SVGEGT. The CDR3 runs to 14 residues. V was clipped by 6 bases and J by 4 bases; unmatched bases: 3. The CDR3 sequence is CASSLAGGSDTQYF. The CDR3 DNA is TGTGCCAGCAGCCTAGCGGGGGGTTCAGATACGCAGTATTTT.

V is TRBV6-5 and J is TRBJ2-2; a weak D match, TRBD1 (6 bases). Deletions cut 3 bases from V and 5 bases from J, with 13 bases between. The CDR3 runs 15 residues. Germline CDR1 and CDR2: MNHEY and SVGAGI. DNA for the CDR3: TGTGCCAGCAGTTATAAGGGGACACCAACCGGGGAGCTGTTTTTT. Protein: CASSYKGTPTGELFF.

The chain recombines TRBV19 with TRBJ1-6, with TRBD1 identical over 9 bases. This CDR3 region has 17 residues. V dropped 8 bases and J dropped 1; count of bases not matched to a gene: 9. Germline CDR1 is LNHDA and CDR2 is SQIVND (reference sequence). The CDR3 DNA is TGTGCCAGTGGTCCGGGACAGGGCTTGTCCTATAATTCACCCCTCCACTTT. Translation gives CASGPGQGLSYNSPLHF.

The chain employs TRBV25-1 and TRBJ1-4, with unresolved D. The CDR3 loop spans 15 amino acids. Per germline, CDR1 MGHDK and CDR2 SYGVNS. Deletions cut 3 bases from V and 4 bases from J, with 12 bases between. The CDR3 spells CASSDRAGGNEKLFF. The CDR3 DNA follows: TGTGCCAGCAGTGACCGGGCGGGAGGTAATGAAAAACTGTTTTTT.

The CDR3 here is CASSEVRTGEQLTQPQHF. In DNA, the CDR3 is TGTGCCAGCAGTGAAGTAAGGACAGGGGAACAATTAACTCAGCCCCAGCATTTT. The chain links TRBV6-1 to TRBJ1-5; TRBD1 aligns across 9 bases. V shed 1 base and J 6 bases; nucleotides not matched to a gene: 13. Per germline, CDR1 MNHNS and CDR2 SASEGT. CDR3 length: 18 amino acids.

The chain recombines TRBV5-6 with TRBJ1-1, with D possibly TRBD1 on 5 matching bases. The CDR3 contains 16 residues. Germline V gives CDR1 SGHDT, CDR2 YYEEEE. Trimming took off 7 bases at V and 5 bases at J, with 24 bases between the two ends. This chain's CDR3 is CASHYPGVPGSTEAFF. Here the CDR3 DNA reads TGTGCCAGCCATTATCCGGGGGTACCAGGGAGTACTGAAGCTTTCTTT.

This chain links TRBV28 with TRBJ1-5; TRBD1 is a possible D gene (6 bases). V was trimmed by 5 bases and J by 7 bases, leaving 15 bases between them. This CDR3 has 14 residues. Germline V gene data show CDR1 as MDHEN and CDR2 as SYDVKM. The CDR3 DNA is TGTGCCAGCAGTGGGGGGGGCGGGGGACAGCCCCAGCATTTT. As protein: CASSGGGGGQPQHF. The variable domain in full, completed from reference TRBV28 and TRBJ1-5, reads DVKVTQSSRYLVKRTGEKVFLECVQDMDHENMFWYRQDPGLGLRLIYFSYDVKMKEKGDIPEGYSVSREKKERFSLILESASTNQTSMYLCASSGGGGGQPQHFGDGTRLSIL.

This chain's CDR3 is CASRAELANTGELFF. In DNA form, the CDR3 reads TGCGCCAGCAGGGCAGAACTAGCGAACACCGGGGAGCTGTTTTTT. The genes are TRBV5-1 and TRBJ2-2; perhaps TRBD2 as D (5 bases). Germline CDR1 reads SGHRS; CDR2 reads YFSETQ. The germline V and J ends were trimmed by 5 bases and 0 bases, with 11 bases remaining between them. This CDR3 comprises 15 residues.

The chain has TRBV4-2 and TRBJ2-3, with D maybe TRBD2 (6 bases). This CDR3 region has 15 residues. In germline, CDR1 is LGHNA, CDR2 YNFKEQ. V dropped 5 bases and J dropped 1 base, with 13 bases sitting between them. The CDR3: CASSSRGGGTDTQYF. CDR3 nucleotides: TGTGCCAGCAGCTCAAGGGGCGGGGGCACAGATACGCAGTATTTT.

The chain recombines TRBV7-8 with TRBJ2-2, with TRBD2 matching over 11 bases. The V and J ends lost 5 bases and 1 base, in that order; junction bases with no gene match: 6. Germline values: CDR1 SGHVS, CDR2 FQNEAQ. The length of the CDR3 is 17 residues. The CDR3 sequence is CASSEASGGWNTGELFF. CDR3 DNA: TGTGCCAGCAGCGAGGCTAGCGGGGGGTGGAACACCGGGGAGCTGTTTTTT.

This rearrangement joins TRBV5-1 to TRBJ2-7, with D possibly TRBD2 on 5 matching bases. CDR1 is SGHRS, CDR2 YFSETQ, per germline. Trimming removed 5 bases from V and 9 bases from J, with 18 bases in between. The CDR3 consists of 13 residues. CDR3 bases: TGCGCCAGCAGACCCGACGGGGATGAGCGGCAGTACTTC. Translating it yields CASRPDGDERQYF.

CDR3 bases: TGCAGCGTTGAACTGAGGGCAGAAAAGTCCTACGAGCAGTACTTC. Amino acid sequence: CSVELRAEKSYEQYF. The V and J genes are TRBV29-1 and TRBJ2-7, with D tentatively TRBD2 (5 bases). Germline CDR1 and CDR2: SQVTM and ANQGSEA. The CDR3 is made up of 15 amino acids. V gave up 2 bases and J gave up 1 base, with 15 bases separating them.

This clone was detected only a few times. Here the CDR3 reads CASSQGASGIYNEQFF. The CDR3 DNA sequence: TGCGCCAGCAGCCAAGGGGCTAGCGGGATATACAATGAGCAGTTCTTC. The chain links TRBV4-1 to TRBJ2-1; 9 nucleotides agree with TRBD2. Per the germline V gene, CDR1 is MGHRA and CDR2 is YSYEKL. Trimming at V came to 1 base and at J to 4 bases, leaving 5 bases not matched to a gene. The CDR3 has 16 residues.

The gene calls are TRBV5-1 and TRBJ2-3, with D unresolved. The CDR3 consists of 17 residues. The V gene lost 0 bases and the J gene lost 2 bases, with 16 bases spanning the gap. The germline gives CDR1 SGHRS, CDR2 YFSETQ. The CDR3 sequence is CASSLGYSGLPTDTQYF. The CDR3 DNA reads TGCGCCAGCAGCTTGGGTTACTCAGGTTTACCCACAGATACGCAGTATTTT.

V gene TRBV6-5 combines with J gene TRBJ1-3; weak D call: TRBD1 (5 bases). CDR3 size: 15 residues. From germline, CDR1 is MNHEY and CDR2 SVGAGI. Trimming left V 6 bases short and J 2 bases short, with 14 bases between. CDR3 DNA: TGTGCCAGCAGCAAAGAAAGGGGAACTGGAAACACCATATATTTT. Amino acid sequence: CASSKERGTGNTIYF.

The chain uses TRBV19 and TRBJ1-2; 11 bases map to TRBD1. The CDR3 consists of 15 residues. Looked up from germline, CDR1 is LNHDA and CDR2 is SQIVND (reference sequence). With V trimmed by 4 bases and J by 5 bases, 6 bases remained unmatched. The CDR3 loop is CASSKGQGAWYGYTF. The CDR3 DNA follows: TGTGCCAGTAGTAAAGGACAGGGGGCTTGGTATGGCTACACCTTC.

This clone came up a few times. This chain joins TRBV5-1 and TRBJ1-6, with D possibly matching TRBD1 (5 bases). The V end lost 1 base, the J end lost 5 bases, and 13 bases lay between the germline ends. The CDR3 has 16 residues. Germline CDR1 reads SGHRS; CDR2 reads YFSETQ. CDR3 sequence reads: CASSLFGVRDNSPLHF. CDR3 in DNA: TGCGCCAGCAGCTTGTTTGGTGTCAGGGATAATTCACCCCTCCACTTT.